The sequence of this TCR beta chain was determined in a study of blood T cell repertoires in COVID-19. For recovered donors of Cohort 3, there were two negative PCRs, clearance, or symptom resolution. The CDR3 consists of 17 residues. The junction had 11 bases not matched to a gene; V was cut back by 4 bases and J by 5 bases. Per the germline V gene, CDR1 is SGHTA and CDR2 is FQGNSA. Original methodology: Researchers report that nucleated cell counts were estimated from reference gene primer amplification. This table comes from immunoSEQ multiplex PCR, and its TCRdb copy is limited to in-frame clones, with some not included. That table supplies the V and J calls and clone size; D and trimming were determined from the DNA. The sample gives under 200,000 clones, roughly 90% of which show up once; 7% to 7.5% is in the top ten.

The rearrangement uses TRBV7-2 and TRBJ2-1, with 10 bases fitting TRBD2. The specimen was PBMCs or T cells enriched from blood (not recorded which). This receptor was taken from a woman between 45 and 60 years old who had recovered from COVID-19. CDR3 protein: CASSSGYGTSENNEQFF. The CDR3 DNA reads as TGTGCCAGCAGCTCGGGATACGGGACTAGCGAGAACAATGAGCAGTTCTTC.